Listed below are T cell receptor beta chains from one sample, sequenced in a study of blood T cells in healthy people across ages. TCRdb itself ran the 5' RACE reads through MiXCR, one entry per CDR3 protein. The profile shows 850,000 to 1,300,000 distinct CDR3 sequences, 45% of them singletons. The material sequenced was blood. Source of these receptors: a woman aged 60-75 years in good health. Each CDR3 is given with its conserved first and last residue. The D gene is left open where the match is weak. Not all rows give a size; the values are once, few, many and, for expanded clones, a class.

CASSLEGGFFEQYF | TGTGCCAGCAGTTTAGAGGGGGGGTTCTTCGAGCAGTACTTC | TRBJ2-7 | NA | NA | TRBV27 | 14
CASSRNGPDQETQYF | TGCGCCAGCAGCCGAAACGGCCCAGATCAAGAGACCCAGTACTTC | TRBJ2-5 | NA | once | TRBV5-1 | 15
CSARDPDGRVYEQYF | TGCAGTGCTAGAGATCCCGACGGGAGGGTCTACGAGCAGTACTTC | TRBJ2-7 | TRBD2 | few | TRBV20-1 | 15
CASSQAPGLGSYEQYF | TGCGCCAGCAGCCAAGCCCCGGGACTAGGGTCCTACGAGCAGTACTTC | TRBJ2-7 | TRBD2 | NA | TRBV4-1 | 16
CASSLAGLAEFTDTQYF | TGCGCCAGCAGCTTGGCGGGACTAGCGGAGTTCACAGATACGCAGTATTTT | TRBJ2-3 | TRBD2 | NA | TRBV5-1 | 17
CASSFGSSQEIQYF | TGTGCCAGCAGCTTTGGTTCCAGCCAAGAGATCCAGTACTTC | TRBJ2-4 | NA | NA | TRBV13 | 14
CASSSTDRDYNEQYF | TGTGCCAGCAGTTCGACGGACAGGGATTACAATGAGCAGTACTTC | TRBJ2-5 | TRBD1 | NA | TRBV28 | 15
CSARERGSGRVSGTDTQYF | TGCAGTGCTAGAGAAAGAGGTAGCGGGAGAGTGTCGGGCACAGATACGCAGTATTTT | TRBJ2-3 | TRBD2 | NA | TRBV20-1 | 19
CASSVALGTYEQYF | TGTGCCAGCAGCGTAGCTCTCGGGACCTACGAGCAGTACTTC | TRBJ2-7 | NA | few | TRBV9 | 14
CSGESGNEQFF | TGCAGCGGGGAGTCGGGCAATGAGCAGTTCTTC | TRBJ2-1 | NA | NA | TRBV29-1 | 11
CSARQGALGTDTQYF | TGCAGCGCCAGACAGGGGGCGCTTGGCACAGATACGCAGTATTTT | TRBJ2-3 | TRBD1 | few | TRBV29-1 | 15
CASSPLGRVITGTQYF | TGCGCCAGCAGCCCCCTTGGGAGGGTCATTACAGGTACGCAGTATTTT | TRBJ2-3 | TRBD2 | NA | TRBV5-1 | 16
CAIRGGPPYEQYF | TGTGCCATAAGGGGGGGCCCTCCCTACGAGCAGTACTTC | TRBJ2-7 | NA | NA | TRBV28 | 13
CASSVQGAKETQYF | TGTGCCAGCAGTGTACAGGGGGCGAAAGAGACCCAGTATTTC | TRBJ2-5 | TRBD1 | NA | TRBV25-1 | 14
CASSLQGPNQPQHF | TGTGCCAGCAGTTTACAGGGGCCAAATCAGCCCCAGCATTTT | TRBJ1-5 | NA | NA | TRBV12-3/TRBV12-4 | 14
CASSLERTGSGYTF | TGCGCCAGCAGCTTGGAGCGGACAGGGTCTGGCTACACCTTC | TRBJ1-2 | TRBD1 | NA | TRBV5-1 | 14
CASSLAGVGTQDTQYF | TGCGCCAGCAGCCTAGCGGGAGTTGGGACCCAAGATACGCAGTATTTT | TRBJ2-3 | TRBD2 | NA | TRBV5-1 | 16
CASSYSSATGGSSRTQYF | TGTGCCAGCAGTTACTCTTCCGCGACAGGGGGTTCCTCAAGGACCCAGTACTTC | TRBJ2-5 | TRBD1 | few | TRBV6-5 | 18
CASSTGTLQWGISGANVLTF | TGTGCCAGCAGTACCGGGACCCTACAATGGGGTATCTCTGGGGCCAACGTCCTGACTTTC | TRBJ2-6 | NA | NA | TRBV12-3/TRBV12-4 | 20
CASSQDGRDGTYEQYF | TGCGCCAGCAGCCAAGATGGCAGGGATGGGACCTACGAGCAGTACTTC | TRBJ2-7 | NA | NA | TRBV4-1 | 16
CASSVDPGGRGEQYF | TGTGCCAGCAGCGTAGATCCGGGAGGACGGGGGGAGCAGTACTTC | TRBJ2-7 | TRBD2 | NA | TRBV9 | 15
CASSLGSRGRAYEQYF | TGTGCCAGCAGTTTAGGGAGCAGGGGGCGAGCGTACGAGCAGTACTTC | TRBJ2-7 | TRBD1 | NA | TRBV12-3/TRBV12-4 | 16
CASSPWTQLNTEAFF | TGTGCCAGCAGCCCCTGGACTCAACTTAACACTGAAGCTTTCTTT | TRBJ1-1 | NA | NA | TRBV9 | 15
CASSQEWRDRVENEQFF | TGTGCCAGCAGCCAAGAATGGCGGGACAGGGTCGAAAATGAGCAGTTCTTC | TRBJ2-1 | TRBD1 | few | TRBV4-2 | 17
CSARDATPSYGYTF | TGCAGTGCTAGAGATGCGACACCCTCCTATGGCTACACCTTC | TRBJ1-2 | NA | NA | TRBV20-1 | 14
CSVVRALAQYF | TGCAGCGTTGTAAGGGCCCTGGCGCAGTATTTT | TRBJ2-3 | NA | few | TRBV29-1 | 11
CSAREGGARQAQYF | TGCAGTGCTAGAGAGGGGGGGGCCCGGCAGGCCCAGTACTTC | TRBJ2-5 | NA | NA | TRBV20-1 | 14
CAIRETRGTNTEAFF | TGTGCCATCAGGGAGACACGCGGGACGAACACTGAAGCTTTCTTT | TRBJ1-1 | NA | few | TRBV10-3 | 15
CASSLSTNVNNEQFF | TGTGCCAGCAGCCTCTCGACTAACGTTAACAATGAGCAGTTCTTC | TRBJ2-1 | NA | NA | TRBV14 | 15
CASSLAGQADEQYF | TGTGCCAGCAGCTTAGCGGGACAGGCCGACGAGCAGTACTTC | TRBJ2-7 | TRBD1 | few | TRBV7-9 | 14
CASSLSPGTTYEQYF | TGTGCCAGCAGTTTATCCCCCGGAACAACCTACGAGCAGTACTTC | TRBJ2-7 | NA | NA | TRBV28 | 15
CSARDPRERQPQHF | TGCAGTGCTAGAGATCCCAGGGAAAGGCAGCCCCAGCATTTT | TRBJ1-5 | NA | once | TRBV20-1 | 14
CATSRDLRGVPSGTNVLTF | TGTGCCACCAGCAGAGATCTTCGCGGGGTCCCCTCTGGGACCAACGTCCTGACTTTC | TRBJ2-6 | NA | NA | TRBV15 | 19
CASSKAGGPYNEQFF | TGTGCCAGCAGCAAAGCGGGAGGGCCCTACAATGAGCAGTTCTTC | TRBJ2-1 | TRBD2 | NA | TRBV7-2 | 15
CSAIRQDSTDTQYF | TGCAGTGCTATTAGACAGGACAGCACAGATACGCAGTATTTT | TRBJ2-3 | NA | few | TRBV20-1 | 14
CSARRQGMAYEQYF | TGCAGTGCTAGGAGACAGGGGATGGCCTACGAGCAGTACTTC | TRBJ2-7 | TRBD1 | NA | TRBV20-1 | 14